These 24 T cell receptor beta chains originate from one sample sequenced in a study of shared clonotypes between healthy human individuals. The assay was immunoSEQ multiplex PCR, and TCRdb's table has in-frame clones only and misses some. Among roughly 1,100,000 clones listed, 60% to 80% were seen once. The sample taken for sequencing was memory CD4+ T cells sorted from blood. Subset noted: CD45RA-negative fraction. These receptor sequences come from a man aged 18 to 30 in good health.

The chain couples TRBV28 to TRBJ1-2; 12 bases are a match to TRBD1. CDR1 and CDR2 (germline): MDHEN, SYDVKM. V lost 5 bases to trimming and J lost 5 bases; unmatched junction nucleotides: 9. CDR3 length equals 16 residues. The CDR3: CASSPPGTGGPYGYTF. For the CDR3, the DNA is TGTGCCAGCAGTCCACCCGGGACAGGGGGCCCGTATGGCTACACCTTC.

This clone came up once. The chain couples TRBV10-2 to TRBJ2-5; no clear D gene. The CDR3 totals 15 residues. Trimming stripped 8 bases from V and 1 base from J, with 17 bases between. Germline lookup yields CDR1 WSHSY and CDR2 SAAADI. CDR3 amino acids: CASSRGFTFQETQYF. The CDR3 coding sequence is TGCGCCAGCTCGCGAGGCTTTACCTTCCAAGAGACCCAGTACTTC.

In its sample, this clone was seen once. The chain joins TRBV21-1 to TRBJ1-5. TRBV21-1 has pseudogene status. This CDR3 region has 14 residues. In DNA form, the CDR3 reads TGTGCCAGCAGCATTGGGTCCAGAATTCAGCCCCAGCATTTT. This gives the protein CASSIGSRIQPQHF.

V usage is TRBV10-1 and J usage is TRBJ2-7; the D gene is possibly TRBD2 (5 bases). CDR1 is WNHNN, CDR2 SYGVQD, per germline (reference sequence). The CDR3 length is 13 residues. V lost 10 bases to trimming and J lost 1 base, with 14 bases between them. The DNA of the CDR3 is TGCGCCAATAGAGGAGGCAGTTCCTACGAGCAGTACTTC. It yields the protein CANRGGSSYEQYF.

The chain employs TRBV9 and TRBJ1-1; D is unresolved. Deletions cut 4 bases from V and 5 bases from J, with 24 bases between. The CDR3 covers 17 residues. Germline CDR1 SGDLS, CDR2 YYNGEE. The CDR3 loop is CASSPLMDLTRSTEAFF. CDR3 in DNA: TGTGCCAGCAGCCCACTTATGGACCTAACTCGGAGTACTGAAGCTTTCTTT.

The rearrangement uses TRBV11-2 and TRBJ2-1; 7 bases are a match to TRBD2. CDR3 length equals 15 residues. The germline CDR1 and CDR2 sequences are SGHAT and FQNNGV. The J segment lost 2 bases and the V segment lost 10 bases, leaving 11 bases of the junction unmatched. The CDR3 here is CATPTGTIAYNEQFF. The CDR3 DNA reads TGTGCCACTCCAACCGGGACTATAGCCTACAATGAGCAGTTCTTC.

This rearrangement joins TRBV2 to TRBJ2-3; the D gene is possibly TRBD1 (8 bases). Trimming took 7 bases from V and 5 from J, leaving 16 bases between them. The CDR3 length is 14 residues. Germline CDR1 SNHLY, CDR2 FYNNEI. This CDR3 reads CASKQGGGRDTQYF. Written as DNA, the CDR3 is TGTGCCAGCAAACAGGGGGGCGGGAGAGATACGCAGTATTTT.

The chain links TRBV10-3 to TRBJ2-3; D is unresolved. This CDR3 spans 12 amino acids. Germline assignment: CDR1 ENHRY and CDR2 SYGVKD. V lost 5 bases and J lost 1, with 4 bases in between. The CDR3 loop is CAISQRTDTQYF. The CDR3 nucleotides are TGTGCCATCAGTCAGCGCACAGATACGCAGTATTTT.

The rearrangement uses TRBV11-2 and TRBJ2-5, with 9 bases fitting TRBD1. V lost 1 base and J lost 7; bases outside the gene matches: 7. Germline V gives CDR1 SGHAT, CDR2 FQNNGV. The CDR3 sequence is 15 residues long. CDR3 region: CASSLGGTGLVTQYF. The CDR3 nucleotides read TGTGCCAGCAGCTTAGGGGGGACAGGGCTCGTGACCCAGTACTTC.

This sequence joins TRBV28 and TRBJ1-1, with a weak D call TRBD1 (5 bases). Germline values: CDR1 MDHEN, CDR2 SYDVKM. The CDR3 totals 14 residues. Trimming pared 3 bases from V and 4 bases from J, leaving 12 bases between. CDR3 in amino acids: CASSLGVMSTEAFF. CDR3 DNA: TGTGCCAGCAGTTTGGGGGTGATGAGCACTGAAGCTTTCTTT.

This rearrangement joins TRBV21-1 to TRBJ2-5; the tabulated D call, TRBD1, remains unverified against the DNA. TRBV21-1 is deemed a pseudogene. The CDR3 is 15 residues long. In DNA form, the CDR3 reads TGTGCCAGCAGCAAACAAGAACAGGCCCAAGAGACCCAGTACTTC. Protein product: CASSKQEQAQETQYF.

The chain recombines TRBV9 with TRBJ1-1; a weak D match, TRBD1 (6 bases). The germline CDR1 and CDR2 sequences are SGDLS and YYNGEE. The V end lost 3 bases, the J end lost 11 bases, and 20 bases lay between the germline ends. The CDR3 loop spans 14 amino acids. The CDR3 region is CASSAETQGLGAFF. CDR3 DNA: TGTGCCAGCAGCGCGGAAACACAGGGTTTGGGTGCTTTCTTT.

The chain employs TRBV6-6 and TRBJ2-5, with D unclear. Between the trimmed V and J ends, which lost 4 bases and 3 bases, there was a span of 9 bases. CDR1 is MNHNY and CDR2 is SVGAGI in the germline V gene (reference sequence). The CDR3 loop spans 13 amino acids. CDR3 DNA sequence: TGTGCCAGCAGTTCCCGACCCAAAGAGACCCAGTACTTC. It specifies CASSSRPKETQYF.

V gene TRBV4-1 combines with J gene TRBJ2-3; 7 bases map to TRBD2. The germline CDR1 and CDR2 sequences are MGHRA and YSYEKL. Trimming removed 2 bases from V and 8 bases from J; junction bases left unmatched: 4. The length of the CDR3 is 13 residues. This CDR3 reads CASSQPGGSTQYF. DNA of the CDR3: TGCGCCAGCAGCCAACCGGGAGGAAGTACGCAGTATTTT.

A few counts support this clone. This sequence joins TRBV2 and TRBJ1-1; a possible D gene is TRBD1 (5 bases). Germline V gene sequence: CDR1 SNHLY, CDR2 FYNNEI. The CDR3 covers 14 residues. The ends were cut back, 6 bases at V and 5 bases at J, with 16 bases in the middle. The DNA for the CDR3 is TGTGCCAGCAGCGAGGGGTTCTCCAAGACTGAAGCTTTCTTT. This codes for CASSEGFSKTEAFF.

In this sample, this clone turned up many times. The chain is built from TRBV6-5 and TRBJ1-5, with 9 bases aligning to TRBD1. CDR3 length: 15 amino acids. Unmatched junction bases numbered 2, after V lost 4 bases and J lost 1 base. The germline V gene has CDR1 MNHEY and CDR2 SVGAGI. The CDR3 sequence: CASSSTGGSNQPQHF. CDR3 in DNA: TGTGCCAGCAGTTCAACAGGGGGCAGCAATCAGCCCCAGCATTTT.

This chain connects TRBV5-1 to TRBJ2-1, with 8 bases fitting TRBD2. Germline lookup yields CDR1 SGHRS and CDR2 YFSETQ. J was trimmed by 6 bases and V by 0 bases; bases with no gene match: 5. The CDR3 runs 15 residues. The CDR3 DNA reads as TGCGCCAGCAGCTTGGTGGCTAGCGGGTCCAATGAGCAGTTCTTC. Translating it yields CASSLVASGSNEQFF.

This clone has just a few counts. The gene calls are TRBV27 and TRBJ2-5; D remains ambiguous. CDR1 and CDR2 (germline): MNHEY, SMNVEV (reference sequence). V was clipped by 5 bases and J by 2 bases, with 15 bases between them. This CDR3 comprises 15 residues. The CDR3 protein is CASSPGVTKQETQYF. Here the CDR3 DNA reads TGTGCCAGCAGTCCCGGAGTAACCAAACAAGAGACCCAGTACTTC.

V is TRBV7-2 and J is TRBJ2-5, with D unclear. Germline values: CDR1 SGHTA, CDR2 FQGNSA. This CDR3 comprises 14 residues. Trimming took 5 bases from V and 5 from J, leaving 15 bases between them. CDR3 loop: CASSPSRTEETQYF. CDR3 bases: TGTGCCAGCAGCCCCTCACGGACGGAGGAGACCCAGTACTTC.

The V call is TRBV12-5, the J call TRBJ1-2, with TRBD1 identical over 8 bases. V lost 0 bases and J lost 4; bases outside the gene matches: 10. This CDR3 is built from 17 residues. Germline V gene lookup returns CDR1 LGHNT and CDR2 FRNRAP. CDR3 region: CASGLVVVGTGAYGYTF. Written as DNA, the CDR3 is TGTGCTAGTGGTTTGGTAGTAGTCGGGACAGGTGCCTATGGCTACACCTTC.

This chain connects TRBV5-5 to TRBJ1-5; D not certain. This CDR3 contains 16 residues. Trimming stripped 0 bases from V and 1 base from J, with 11 bases between. Looked up from germline, CDR1 is SGHKS and CDR2 is YYEKEE (reference sequence). In nucleotides, the CDR3 is TGTGCCAGCAGCTTGGAAGCGGGTTTGAGCAATCAGCCCCAGCATTTT. Translation: CASSLEAGLSNQPQHF.

J is TRBJ2-2 and V is TRBV2; TRBD2 matches at 12 bases. Germline CDR1 SNHLY, CDR2 FYNNEI. The CDR3 spans 17 residues. V gave up 3 bases and J gave up 4 bases; unmatched junction bases: 6. CDR3: CASSEETSGSGTGELFF. The CDR3 DNA sequence: TGTGCCAGCAGTGAGGAGACTAGCGGGAGTGGCACCGGGGAGCTGTTTTTT.

Concerning this clone itself: In the same sample, other DNA sequences code for this CDR3. The V and J genes are TRBV30 and TRBJ1-4; 7 bases fit TRBD1. From germline, CDR1 is GTSNPN and CDR2 SVGIG (reference sequence). The CDR3 totals 14 residues. J gave up 5 bases and V 0 bases, and 3 bases lay outside the gene matches. The CDR3 here is CAWSVQGGNEKLFF. CDR3 DNA sequence: TGTGCCTGGAGTGTACAAGGGGGCAATGAAAAACTGTTTTTT.

Concerning this clone itself: Other DNA sequences in this sample translate to the same CDR3. The chain uses TRBV5-1 and TRBJ2-5; 9 bases are shared with TRBD1. J gave up 4 bases and V 4 bases, and 5 bases lay outside the gene matches. The CDR3 is 14 amino acids. CDR1 and CDR2 from the germline V gene are SGHRS and YFSETQ. CDR3: CASSLGQGRETQYF. The DNA of the CDR3 is TGCGCCAGCAGCCTCGGACAGGGGAGAGAGACCCAGTACTTC.